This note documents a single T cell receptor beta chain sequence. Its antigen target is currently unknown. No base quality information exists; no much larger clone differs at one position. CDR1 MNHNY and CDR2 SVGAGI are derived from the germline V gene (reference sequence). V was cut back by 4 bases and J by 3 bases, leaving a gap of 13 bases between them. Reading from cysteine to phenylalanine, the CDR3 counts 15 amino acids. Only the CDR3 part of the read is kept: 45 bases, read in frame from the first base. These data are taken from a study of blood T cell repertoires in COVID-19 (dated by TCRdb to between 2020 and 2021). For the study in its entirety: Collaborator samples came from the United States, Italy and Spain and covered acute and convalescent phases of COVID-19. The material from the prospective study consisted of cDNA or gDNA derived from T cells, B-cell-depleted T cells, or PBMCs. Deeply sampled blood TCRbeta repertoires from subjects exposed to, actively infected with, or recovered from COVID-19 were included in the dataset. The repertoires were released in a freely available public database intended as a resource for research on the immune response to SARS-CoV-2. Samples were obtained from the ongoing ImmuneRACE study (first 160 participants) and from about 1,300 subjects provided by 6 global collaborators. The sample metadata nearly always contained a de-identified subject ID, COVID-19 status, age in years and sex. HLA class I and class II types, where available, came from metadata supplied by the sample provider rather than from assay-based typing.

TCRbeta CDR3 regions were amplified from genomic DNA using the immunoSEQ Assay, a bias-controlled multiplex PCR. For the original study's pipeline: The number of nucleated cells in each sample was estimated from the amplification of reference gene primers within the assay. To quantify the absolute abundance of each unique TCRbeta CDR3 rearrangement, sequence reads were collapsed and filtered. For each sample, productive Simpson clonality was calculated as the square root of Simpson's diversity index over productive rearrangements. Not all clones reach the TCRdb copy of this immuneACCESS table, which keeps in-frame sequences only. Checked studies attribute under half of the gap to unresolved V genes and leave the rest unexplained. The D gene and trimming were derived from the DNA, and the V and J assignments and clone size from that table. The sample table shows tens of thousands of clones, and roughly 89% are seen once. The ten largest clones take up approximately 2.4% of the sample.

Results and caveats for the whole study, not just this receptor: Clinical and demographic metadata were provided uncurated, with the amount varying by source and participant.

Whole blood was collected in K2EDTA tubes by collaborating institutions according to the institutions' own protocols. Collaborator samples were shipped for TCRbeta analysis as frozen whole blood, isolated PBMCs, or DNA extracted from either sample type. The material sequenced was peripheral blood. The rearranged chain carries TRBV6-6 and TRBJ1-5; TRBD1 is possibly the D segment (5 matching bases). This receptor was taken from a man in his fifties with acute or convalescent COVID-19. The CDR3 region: CASSFQDSNNQPQHF. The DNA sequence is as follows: TGTGCCAGCAGTTTCCAAGACAGCAACAATCAGCCCCAGCATTTT.